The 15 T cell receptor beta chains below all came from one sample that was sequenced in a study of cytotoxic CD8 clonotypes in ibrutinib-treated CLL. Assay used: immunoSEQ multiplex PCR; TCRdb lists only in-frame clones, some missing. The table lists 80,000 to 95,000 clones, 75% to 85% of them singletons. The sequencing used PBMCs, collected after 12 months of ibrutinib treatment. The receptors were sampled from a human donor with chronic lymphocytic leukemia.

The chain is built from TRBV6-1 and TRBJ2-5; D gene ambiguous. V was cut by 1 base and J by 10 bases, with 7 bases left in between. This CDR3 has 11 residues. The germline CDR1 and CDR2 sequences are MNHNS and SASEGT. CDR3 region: CASSEGAVQYF. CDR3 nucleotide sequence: TGTGCCAGCAGTGAAGGGGCGGTCCAGTACTTC.

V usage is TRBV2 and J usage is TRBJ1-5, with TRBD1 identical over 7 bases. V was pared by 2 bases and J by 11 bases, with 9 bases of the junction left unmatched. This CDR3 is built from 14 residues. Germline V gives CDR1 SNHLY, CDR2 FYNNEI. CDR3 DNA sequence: TGTGCCAGCAGTGAACCGGCCAGGGGGGGTGCCCAGCATTTT. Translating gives CASSEPARGGAQHF.

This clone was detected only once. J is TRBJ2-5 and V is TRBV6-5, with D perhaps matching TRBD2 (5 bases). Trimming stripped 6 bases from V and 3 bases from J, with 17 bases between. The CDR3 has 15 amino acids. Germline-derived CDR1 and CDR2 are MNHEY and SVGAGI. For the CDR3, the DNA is TGTGCCAGCAGCCAGCCCCCGGGAAGAGAAGAGACCCAGTACTTC. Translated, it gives CASSQPPGREETQYF.

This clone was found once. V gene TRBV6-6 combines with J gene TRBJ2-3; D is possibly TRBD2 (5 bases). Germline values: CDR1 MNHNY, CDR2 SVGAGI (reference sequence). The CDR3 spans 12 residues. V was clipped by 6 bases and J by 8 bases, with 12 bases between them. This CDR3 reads CASSPRGFTQYF. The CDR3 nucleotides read TGTGCCAGCAGCCCCCGGGGATTTACGCAGTATTTT.

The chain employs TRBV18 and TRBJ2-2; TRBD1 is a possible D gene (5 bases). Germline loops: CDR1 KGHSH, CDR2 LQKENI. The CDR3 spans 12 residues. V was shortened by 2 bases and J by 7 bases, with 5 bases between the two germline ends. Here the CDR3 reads CASSPRGGELFF. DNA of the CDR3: TGTGCCAGCTCACCAAGGGGCGGGGAGCTGTTTTTT.

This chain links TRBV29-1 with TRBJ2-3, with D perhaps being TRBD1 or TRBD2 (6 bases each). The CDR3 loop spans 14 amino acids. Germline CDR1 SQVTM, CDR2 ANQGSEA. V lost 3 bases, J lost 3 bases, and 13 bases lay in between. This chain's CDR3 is CSVDGGGTTDTQYF. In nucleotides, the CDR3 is TGCAGCGTTGATGGGGGCGGGACGACAGATACGCAGTATTTT.

The CDR3 DNA reads as TGTGCCAGCTGCGAGGGACTAGGGGTGGGCAATGAGCAGTTCTTC. This codes for CASCEGLGVGNEQFF. The chain joins TRBV18 to TRBJ2-1; 8 bases agree with TRBD2. The germline V gene has CDR1 KGHSH and CDR2 LQKENI. The CDR3 runs to 15 residues. With 7 bases clipped from V and 6 bases from J, the junction kept 11 bases outside the gene matches.

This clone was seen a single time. The CDR3 sequence is CASSDGPGLSNYGYTF. Here the CDR3 DNA reads TGTGCCAGCAGTGACGGTCCGGGGCTCTCTAACTATGGCTACACCTTC. The gene calls are TRBV6-1 and TRBJ1-2; the D gene is possibly TRBD1 (5 bases). The CDR3 sequence is 16 residues long. Germline V CDR1 and CDR2: MNHNS, SASEGT. V shed 3 bases and J shed 0 bases, with 14 bases lying between them.

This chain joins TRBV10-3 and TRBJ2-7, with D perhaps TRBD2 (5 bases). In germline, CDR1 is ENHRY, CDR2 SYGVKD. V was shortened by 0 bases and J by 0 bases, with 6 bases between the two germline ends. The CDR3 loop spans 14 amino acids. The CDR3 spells CAISESGSSYEQYF. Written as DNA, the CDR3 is TGTGCCATCAGTGAGTCGGGGAGCTCCTACGAGCAGTACTTC.

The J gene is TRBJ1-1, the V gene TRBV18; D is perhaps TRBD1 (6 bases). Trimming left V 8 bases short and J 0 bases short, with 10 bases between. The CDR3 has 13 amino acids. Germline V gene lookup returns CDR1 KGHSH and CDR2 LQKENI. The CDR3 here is CASRDNMNTEAFF. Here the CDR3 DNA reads TGTGCCAGCAGGGACAACATGAACACTGAAGCTTTCTTT.

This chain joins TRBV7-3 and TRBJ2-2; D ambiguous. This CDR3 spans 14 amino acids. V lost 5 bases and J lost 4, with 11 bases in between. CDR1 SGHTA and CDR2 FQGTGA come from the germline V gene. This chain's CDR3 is CASSPNTITGELFF. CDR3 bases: TGTGCCAGCAGCCCGAACACTATCACCGGGGAGCTGTTTTTT.

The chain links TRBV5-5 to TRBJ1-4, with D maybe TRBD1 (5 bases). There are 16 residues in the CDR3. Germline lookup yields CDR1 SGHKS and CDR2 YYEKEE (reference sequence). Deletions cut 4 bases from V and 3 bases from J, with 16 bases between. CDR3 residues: CASSPDRIWANEKLFF. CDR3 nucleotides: TGTGCCAGCAGCCCCGACAGAATCTGGGCTAATGAAAAACTGTTTTTT. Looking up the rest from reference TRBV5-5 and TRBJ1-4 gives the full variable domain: DAGVTQSPTHLIKTRGQQVTLRCSPISGHKSVSWYQQVLGQGPQFIFQYYEKEERGRGNFPDRFSARQFPNYSSELNVNALLLGDSALYLCASSPDRIWANEKLFFGSGTQLSVL.

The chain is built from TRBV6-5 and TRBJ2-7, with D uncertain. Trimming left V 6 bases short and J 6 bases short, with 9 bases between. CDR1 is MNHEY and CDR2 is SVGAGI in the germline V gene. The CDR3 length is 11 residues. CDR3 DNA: TGTGCCAGCAGCGGGTTTACCGAGCAGTACTTC. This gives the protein CASSGFTEQYF.

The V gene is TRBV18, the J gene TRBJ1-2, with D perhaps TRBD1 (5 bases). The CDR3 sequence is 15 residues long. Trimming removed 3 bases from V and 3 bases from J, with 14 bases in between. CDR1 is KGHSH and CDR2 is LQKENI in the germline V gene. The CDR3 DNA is TGTGCCAGCTCACCGACAGAGGCTCCGTACTATGGCTACACCTTC. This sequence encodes CASSPTEAPYYGYTF.

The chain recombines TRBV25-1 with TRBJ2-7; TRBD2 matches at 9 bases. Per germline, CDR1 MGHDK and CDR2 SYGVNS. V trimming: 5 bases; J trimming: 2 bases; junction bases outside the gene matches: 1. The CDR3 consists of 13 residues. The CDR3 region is CASSRGGAYEQYF. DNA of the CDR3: TGTGCCAGCAGTCGCGGGGGGGCCTACGAGCAGTACTTC.